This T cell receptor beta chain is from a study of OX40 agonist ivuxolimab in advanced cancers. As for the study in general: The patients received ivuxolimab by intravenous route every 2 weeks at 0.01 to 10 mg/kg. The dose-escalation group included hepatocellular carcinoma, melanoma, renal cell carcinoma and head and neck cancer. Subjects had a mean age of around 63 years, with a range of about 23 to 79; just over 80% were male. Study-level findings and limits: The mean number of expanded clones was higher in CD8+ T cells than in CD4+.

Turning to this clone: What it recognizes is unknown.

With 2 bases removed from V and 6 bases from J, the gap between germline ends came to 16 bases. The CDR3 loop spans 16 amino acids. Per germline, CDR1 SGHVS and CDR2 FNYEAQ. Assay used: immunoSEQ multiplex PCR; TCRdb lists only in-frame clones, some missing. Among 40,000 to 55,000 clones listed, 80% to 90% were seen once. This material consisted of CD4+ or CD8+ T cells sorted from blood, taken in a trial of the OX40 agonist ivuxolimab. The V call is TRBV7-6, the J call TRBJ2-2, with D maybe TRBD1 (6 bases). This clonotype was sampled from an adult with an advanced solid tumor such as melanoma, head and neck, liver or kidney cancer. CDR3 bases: TGTGCCAGCAGCTTATTCTTTGGGGACACGGCCGGGGAGCTGTTTTTT. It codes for CASSLFFGDTAGELFF.